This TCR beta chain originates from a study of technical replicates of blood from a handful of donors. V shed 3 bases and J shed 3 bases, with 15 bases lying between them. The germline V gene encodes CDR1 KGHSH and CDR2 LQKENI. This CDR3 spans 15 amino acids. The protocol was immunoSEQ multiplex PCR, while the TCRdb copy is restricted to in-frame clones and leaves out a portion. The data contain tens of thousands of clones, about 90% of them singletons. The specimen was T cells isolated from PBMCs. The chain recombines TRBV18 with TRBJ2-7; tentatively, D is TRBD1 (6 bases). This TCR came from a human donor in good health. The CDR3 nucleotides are TGTGCCAGCTCACCGAGTCCGGGACACATCTACGAGCAGTACTTC. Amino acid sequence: CASSPSPGHIYEQYF.